The 20 T cell receptor beta chains presented below share a single source sample, sequenced in a study of shared clonotypes between healthy human individuals. The table came from immunoSEQ multiplex PCR; TCRdb's copy has only in-frame clones and leaves some out. The data hold about 1,500,000 clones, with roughly 96% observed a single time. Source material: naive CD4+ T cells sorted from blood. Subset denoted: CD45RA+ positively selected. The receptors were sampled from a man aged 30-40 years in good health.

The chain is built from TRBV19 and TRBJ2-3; D gene ambiguous. Germline V gene lookup returns CDR1 LNHDA and CDR2 SQIVND (reference sequence). V lost 5 bases, J lost 6 bases, and 9 bases lay in between. The CDR3 loop spans 12 amino acids. CDR3 in amino acids: CASSFISDTQYF. The DNA for the CDR3 is TGTGCCAGTAGTTTTATATCGGATACGCAGTATTTT.

V and J are TRBV30 and TRBJ2-5; D not certain. Germline CDR1 reads GTSNPN; CDR2 reads SVGIG (reference sequence). Trimming removed 0 bases at V and 5 bases at J, with 10 bases between. The CDR3 has 13 amino acids. CDR3 region: CAWSVKGQETQYF. CDR3 bases: TGTGCCTGGAGTGTCAAGGGTCAGGAGACCCAGTACTTC.

The count of this clone is one. This CDR3 reads CSVVFVAGAYEQYF. CDR3 nucleotide sequence: TGCAGCGTTGTATTTGTAGCGGGAGCTTACGAGCAGTACTTC. The chain is built from TRBV29-1 and TRBJ2-7, with 9 bases aligning to TRBD2. Germline V gene lookup returns CDR1 SQVTM and CDR2 ANQGSEA. Trimming took 4 bases from V and 4 from J; bases not matched to a gene: 8. This CDR3 has 14 residues.

V usage is TRBV6-5 and J usage is TRBJ1-4; maybe TRBD1 (5 bases). Germline loops: CDR1 MNHEY, CDR2 SVGAGI. The CDR3 extends over 13 amino acids. The germline V and J ends were trimmed by 6 bases and 8 bases, with 13 bases remaining between them. CDR3 in amino acids: CASSPGSREKLFF. In DNA form, the CDR3 reads TGTGCCAGCAGCCCAGGGAGTAGAGAAAAACTGTTTTTT.

The chain joins TRBV29-1 to TRBJ1-2; D remains ambiguous. Trimming pared 7 bases from V and 6 bases from J, leaving 9 bases between. Germline V lookup: CDR1 SQVTM, CDR2 ANQGSEA. This CDR3 has 10 residues. The CDR3 DNA sequence: TGCAGCGCTTCCCGCGATGGCTACACCTTC. Translation: CSASRDGYTF.

This chain joins TRBV29-1 and TRBJ1-3, with D unclear. Per germline, CDR1 SQVTM and CDR2 ANQGSEA. Trimming stripped 3 bases from V and 4 bases from J, with 7 bases between. This CDR3 is 12 amino acids long. The CDR3 sequence: CSVDKGGNTIYF. In DNA form, the CDR3 reads TGCAGCGTTGACAAGGGAGGAAACACCATATATTTT.

V is TRBV6-6 and J is TRBJ2-1; 11 bases align to TRBD2. The CDR3 spans 15 residues. The junction had 7 bases not matched to a gene; V was cut back by 5 bases and J by 7 bases. In germline, CDR1 is MNHNY, CDR2 SVGAGI (reference sequence). The CDR3 reads CASSVAGGLRNEQFF. CDR3 in DNA: TGTGCCAGCAGTGTAGCGGGAGGGCTTAGGAATGAGCAGTTCTTC.

This chain joins TRBV14 and TRBJ2-1; 15 positions match TRBD2. Trimming cost V 4 bases and J 10 bases; bases outside gene matches: 2. The CDR3 covers 14 residues. Germline CDR1 SGHDN, CDR2 FVKESK. Written as DNA, the CDR3 is TGTGCCAGCAGCCCCGGGACTAGCGGGAGGGAGCAGTTCTTC. Amino acids: CASSPGTSGREQFF. Using reference TRBV14 and TRBJ2-1 for the parts outside the CDR3, the full variable domain is EAGVTQFPSHSVIEKGQTVTLRCDPISGHDNLYWYRRVMGKEIKFLLHFVKESKQDESGMPNNRFLAERTGGTYSTLKVQPAELEDSGVYFCASSPGTSGREQFFGPGTRLTVL.

The rearrangement uses TRBV28 and TRBJ2-7, with a weak D call TRBD1 (6 bases). Trimming took 2 bases from V and 3 from J, leaving 14 bases between them. This CDR3 is built from 15 residues. Germline V gene sequence: CDR1 MDHEN, CDR2 SYDVKM. CDR3 nucleotide sequence: TGTGCCAGCAGTTTACTTACAGGGAACGACTACGAGCAGTACTTC. Protein product: CASSLLTGNDYEQYF.

This chain uses TRBV5-1 with TRBJ2-7, with D possibly TRBD2 on 6 matching bases. V gave up 3 bases and J gave up 1 base, with 14 bases separating them. Germline-derived CDR1 and CDR2 are SGHRS and YFSETQ. The CDR3 is 15 residues long. The CDR3 DNA is TGCGCCAGCAGCTCGGGACTCCCCCATTCCTACGAGCAGTACTTC. It is translated as CASSSGLPHSYEQYF.

The chain joins TRBV4-2 to TRBJ2-7; 8 bases are shared with TRBD2. Per the germline V gene, CDR1 is LGHNA and CDR2 is YNFKEQ. The CDR3 has 15 amino acids. The junction had 2 bases not matched to a gene; V was cut back by 0 bases and J by 1 base. CDR3 sequence: CASSQDSGESYEQYF. DNA of the CDR3: TGTGCCAGCAGCCAAGATAGCGGGGAGTCCTACGAGCAGTACTTC.

The chain couples TRBV2 to TRBJ1-4; D is unclear. Germline V lookup: CDR1 SNHLY, CDR2 FYNNEI. V lost 7 bases and J lost 0, with 9 bases in between. This CDR3 comprises 14 residues. This chain's CDR3 is CASIPQTTNEKLFF. DNA of the CDR3: TGTGCCAGCATTCCACAGACAACTAATGAAAAACTGTTTTTT.

V is TRBV27 and J is TRBJ1-2; no clear D gene. The CDR3 spans 14 residues. V lost 4 bases to trimming and J lost 3 bases, with 12 bases between them. Germline CDR1 and CDR2: MNHEY and SMNVEV (reference sequence). CDR3 region: CASSSDTGHYGYTF. CDR3 bases: TGTGCCAGCAGTTCTGACACCGGGCACTATGGCTACACCTTC.

The V call is TRBV7-6, the J call TRBJ2-1; 7 bases line up with TRBD2. V lost 5 bases and J lost 2; bases outside the gene matches: 12. Germline V CDR1 and CDR2: SGHVS, FNYEAQ. The CDR3 extends over 17 amino acids. CDR3 residues: CASSNPGGELTYNEQFF. The CDR3 region has the DNA TGTGCCAGCAGCAACCCTGGGGGGGAGCTGACCTACAATGAGCAGTTCTTC.

CDR3 sequence reads: CASSVERLAGSSYNEQFF. CDR3 coding DNA: TGTGCCAGCAGCGTAGAAAGGCTAGCGGGAAGTTCTTACAATGAGCAGTTCTTC. V gene TRBV9 combines with J gene TRBJ2-1; 9 positions match TRBD2. Germline CDR1 is SGDLS and CDR2 is YYNGEE. The CDR3 runs 18 residues. V was clipped by 0 bases and J by 4 bases; unmatched bases: 11.

As regards this clone: Other DNA sequences in this sample translate to the same CDR3. The gene calls are TRBV28 and TRBJ2-7; no clear D. Germline-derived CDR1 and CDR2 are MDHEN and SYDVKM. This CDR3 contains 11 residues. Trimming pared 5 bases from V and 4 bases from J, leaving 6 bases between. CDR3 coding DNA: TGTGCCAGCAGTCCACGATACGAGCAGTACTTC. Translated: CASSPRYEQYF.

V and J are TRBV28 and TRBJ1-2; 9 bases fit TRBD1. CDR3 length: 14 residues. With V trimmed by 7 bases and J by 7 bases, 10 bases remained unmatched. Germline-derived CDR1 and CDR2 are MDHEN and SYDVKM. CDR3 coding DNA: TGTGCCAGCAAGGGACCGGGACAGGGTGGTGGCTACACCTTC. This encodes CASKGPGQGGGYTF.

This clone was detected only once. V gene TRBV7-2 combines with J gene TRBJ2-3; D is ambiguous. V gave up 1 base and J gave up 0 bases, with 11 bases separating them. There are 16 residues in the CDR3. Germline loops: CDR1 SGHTA, CDR2 FQGNSA. The CDR3 reads CASSLVGRVSTDTQYF. The CDR3, as DNA: TGTGCCAGCAGCTTAGTGGGTCGCGTGAGCACAGATACGCAGTATTTT.

V and J are TRBV7-2 and TRBJ1-3; D unresolved. The CDR3 contains 16 residues. CDR1 is SGHTA and CDR2 is FQGNSA in the germline V gene. Trimming cost V 7 bases and J 0 bases, with 16 bases left between them. The CDR3 loop reads CASTLSGGTSGNTIYF. The CDR3 nucleotides read TGTGCCAGCACCCTCAGTGGAGGAACCTCTGGAAACACCATATATTTT.

About this clone itself: The sample has other DNA sequences that encode this CDR3 too. CDR3 sequence reads: CASSPTGYTEAFF. The DNA for the CDR3 is TGTGCCAGCTCACCCACAGGGTACACTGAAGCTTTCTTT. The chain uses TRBV18 and TRBJ1-1; possibly TRBD1 for D (6 bases). The V and J ends lost 3 bases and 3 bases respectively, with 8 bases between them. The germline CDR1 and CDR2 sequences are KGHSH and LQKENI. CDR3 length: 13 residues. Using reference TRBV18 and TRBJ1-1 for the parts outside the CDR3, the full variable domain is NAGVMQNPRHLVRRRGQEARLRCSPMKGHSHVYWYRQLPEEGLKFMVYLQKENIIDESGMPKERFSAEFPKEGPSILRIQQVVRGDSAAYFCASSPTGYTEAFFGQGTRLTVV.